Below, 3 T cell receptor beta chains from the same sample are listed, as sequenced in a study of shared clonotypes between healthy human individuals. Assay used: immunoSEQ multiplex PCR; TCRdb lists only in-frame clones, some missing. The sample records under 2,500,000 clones, nearly 97% being singletons. The sequenced material came from naive CD4+ T cells sorted from blood. Subset indicated: CD45RA+ positively selected. The receptors originated from a man younger than 35 in good health.

The chain links TRBV10-1 to TRBJ2-3; 12 bases align to TRBD2. CDR3 length: 15 amino acids. The ends lost 5 bases at V and 2 bases at J; junction bases unmatched: 2. Germline values: CDR1 WNHNN, CDR2 SYGVQD (reference sequence). This CDR3 is CASSWTSGDTDTQYF. The DNA of the CDR3 is TGCGCCAGCAGTTGGACTAGCGGGGACACAGATACGCAGTATTTT.

J is TRBJ2-5 and V is TRBV5-1, with D possibly TRBD1 on 6 matching bases. V shed 4 bases and J shed 2 bases, with 12 bases lying between them. CDR3 length: 14 residues. The germline CDR1 and CDR2 sequences are SGHRS and YFSETQ. The CDR3 DNA reads TGCGCCAGCAGCACTGGACAGCCACAAGAGACCCAGTACTTC. This translates into CASSTGQPQETQYF.

V usage is TRBV29-1 and J usage is TRBJ2-2; D is possibly TRBD2 (5 bases). The V gene lost 0 bases and the J gene lost 4 bases, with 9 bases spanning the gap. Germline loops: CDR1 SQVTM, CDR2 ANQGSEA. The CDR3 has 14 amino acids. CDR3 protein: CSVEETKGTGELFF. The CDR3 bases are TGCAGCGTTGAAGAGACTAAGGGCACCGGGGAGCTGTTTTTT.